Shown below are 30 T cell receptor beta chains from a single sample sequenced in a study of cytomegalovirus exposure and HLA in healthy donors. 60 Vbeta and 13 Jbeta primers were used in PCR. Assay used: immunoSEQ multiplex PCR; TCRdb lists only in-frame clones, some missing. The data hold about 170,000 clones, with roughly four fifths observed a single time. Material for sequencing was PBMCs. The receptors originated from a woman aged 30 to 39 in good health and CMV-seropositive.

This chain links TRBV5-4 with TRBJ1-2; TRBD1 matches at 7 bases. CDR1 and CDR2 (germline): SGHNT, YYREEE (reference sequence). V was clipped by 4 bases and J by 8 bases; unmatched bases: 11. CDR3 length equals 14 residues. The CDR3 is CASSPDPLRGGYTF. CDR3 DNA sequence: TGTGCCAGCAGCCCCGATCCTCTCAGGGGGGGCTACACCTTC.

In this sample, this clone turned up a few times. The chain links TRBV7-9 to TRBJ1-2; D is unresolved. V lost 5 bases, J lost 8 bases, and 15 bases lay in between. Germline V lookup: CDR1 SEHNR, CDR2 FQNEAQ (reference sequence). There are 13 residues in the CDR3. The CDR3 DNA reads as TGTGCCAGCAGCCCACCGCATGAGGGAGGCTACACCTTC. It yields the protein CASSPPHEGGYTF.

CDR3 region: CSVADRDREQYF. The CDR3 DNA sequence: TGCAGCGTCGCGGACAGGGACCGGGAGCAGTACTTC. The chain uses TRBV29-1 and TRBJ2-5; the match to TRBD1 covers 8 bases. Trimming cost V 6 bases and J 11 bases; bases outside gene matches: 11. In germline, CDR1 is SQVTM, CDR2 ANQGSEA. This CDR3 is built from 12 residues.

This clone has only a few counts. The chain couples TRBV30 to TRBJ1-2, with a tentative D call TRBD1 (6 bases). Trimming shortened V by 1 base and J by 4 bases, and 13 bases separated the two germline ends. Germline V lookup: CDR1 GTSNPN, CDR2 SVGIG (reference sequence). This CDR3 has 14 residues. The CDR3 is CAWSEPDRFYGYTF. CDR3 nucleotides: TGTGCCTGGAGTGAACCCGACAGGTTCTATGGCTACACCTTC. Full variable domain (outside the CDR3, taken from reference TRBV30 and TRBJ1-2): SQTIHQWPATLVQPVGSPLSLECTVEGTSNPNLYWYRQAAGRGLQLLFYSVGIGQISSEVPQNLSASRPQDRQFILSSKKLLLSDSGFYLCAWSEPDRFYGYTFGSGTRLTVV.

This clone was counted only a few times. The CDR3 DNA reads as TGTGCCAGTAGTCCGATGACTAGAGGCGGCGAGCAGTACTTC. Encoded protein: CASSPMTRGGEQYF. The chain recombines TRBV19 with TRBJ2-7; a possible D gene is TRBD2 (6 bases). Germline V CDR1 and CDR2: LNHDA, SQIVND (reference sequence). V lost 5 bases to trimming and J lost 6 bases, with 17 bases between them. This CDR3 contains 14 residues.

In the case of this clone: Other DNA variants within this sample encode the same CDR3. The chain recombines TRBV6-6 with TRBJ2-7; 8 bases align to TRBD1. The junction had 4 bases not matched to a gene; V was cut back by 0 bases and J by 3 bases. In germline, CDR1 is MNHNY, CDR2 SVGAGI (reference sequence). The CDR3 has 15 residues. The CDR3 bases are TGTGCCAGCAGTTACTCATCAGGGGGCGGCTACGAGCAGTACTTC. Protein sequence: CASSYSSGGGYEQYF.

The rearrangement links TRBV27 to TRBJ2-3, with 7 positions matching TRBD1. From germline, CDR1 is MNHEY and CDR2 SMNVEV (reference sequence). The CDR3 sequence is 15 residues long. The J segment lost 4 bases and the V segment lost 5 bases, leaving 9 bases of the junction unmatched. In DNA form, the CDR3 reads TGTGCCAGCAGTCCGTTGGACAGGTTCTCAGATACGCAGTATTTT. This gives the protein CASSPLDRFSDTQYF.

The chain recombines TRBV4-2 with TRBJ2-2; 7 bases align to TRBD1. Trimming cost V 1 base and J 0 bases; bases outside gene matches: 5. The CDR3 is 17 residues long. Germline CDR1 reads LGHNA; CDR2 reads YNFKEQ. The CDR3 bases are TGTGCCAGCAGCCAAGGCTCCGGGACAGCGAACACCGGGGAGCTGTTTTTT. This codes for CASSQGSGTANTGELFF.

This clone was picked up one time. V and J are TRBV5-6 and TRBJ2-3; D is perhaps TRBD1 (6 bases). The CDR3 length is 14 residues. V lost 4 bases, J lost 4 bases, and 13 bases lay in between. Germline values: CDR1 SGHDT, CDR2 YYEEEE. CDR3 protein: CASSIGTYADTQYF. The CDR3 DNA reads as TGTGCCAGCAGCATAGGGACATACGCAGATACGCAGTATTTT.

The chain joins TRBV7-6 to TRBJ1-6; D not resolved. The germline CDR1 and CDR2 sequences are SGHVS and FNYEAQ. The CDR3 loop spans 15 amino acids. The V end lost 1 base, the J end lost 0 bases, and 4 bases lay between the germline ends. The CDR3 DNA reads TGTGCCAGCAGCTTAGACAGCTCCTATAATTCACCCCTCCACTTT. Its translation is CASSLDSSYNSPLHF.

The chain joins TRBV15 to TRBJ1-2, with D unclear. The length of the CDR3 is 15 residues. Germline values: CDR1 LNHNV, CDR2 YYDKDF (reference sequence). The V end lost 1 base, the J end lost 4 bases, and 13 bases lay between the germline ends. The CDR3 region has the DNA TGTGCCACCAGCAGAGGAGGTGGGTCTGGCTATGGCTACACCTTC. Residues: CATSRGGGSGYGYTF.

The chain has TRBV29-1 and TRBJ1-2; TRBD1 is a possible D gene (5 bases). Germline CDR1 SQVTM, CDR2 ANQGSEA. This CDR3 comprises 15 residues. The germline V and J ends were trimmed by 1 base and 4 bases, with 16 bases remaining between them. CDR3 nucleotides: TGCAGCGTTGAAGGGGTGGCGGGGACTAGCTATGGCTACACCTTC. As protein: CSVEGVAGTSYGYTF.

The chain employs TRBV5-1 and TRBJ2-1; 9 bases map to TRBD2. Trimming at V came to 6 bases and at J to 6 bases, leaving 10 bases not matched to a gene. There are 15 residues in the CDR3. Per germline, CDR1 SGHRS and CDR2 YFSETQ. CDR3 sequence reads: CASTNRNSGGNEQFF. CDR3 DNA: TGCGCCAGCACAAATCGGAATAGCGGGGGCAATGAGCAGTTCTTC.

The J gene is TRBJ2-7, the V gene TRBV4-1; TRBD2 might be the D (6 bases). Germline V gives CDR1 MGHRA, CDR2 YSYEKL. The CDR3 sequence is 17 residues long. V shed 0 bases and J shed 3 bases, with 18 bases lying between them. In DNA form, the CDR3 reads TGCGCCAGCAGCCAAGAAGGATTGGCCGGGAGCCTCTACGAGCAGTACTTC. This codes for CASSQEGLAGSLYEQYF.

The V gene is TRBV9, the J gene TRBJ1-1; no clear D gene. Germline V lookup: CDR1 SGDLS, CDR2 YYNGEE. V was pared by 2 bases and J by 0 bases, with 8 bases between. CDR3 length equals 14 residues. The CDR3 nucleotides are TGTGCCAGCAGCGTTGGGCAGCTGAACACTGAAGCTTTCTTT. Translated, it gives CASSVGQLNTEAFF.

This clone was counted once. This chain connects TRBV9 to TRBJ2-7, with D perhaps TRBD1 (5 bases). V was trimmed by 3 bases and J by 6 bases, leaving 16 bases between them. CDR3 length: 14 amino acids. Germline lookup yields CDR1 SGDLS and CDR2 YYNGEE. The CDR3 spells CASSGGPLEREQYF. The DNA of the CDR3 is TGTGCCAGCAGCGGGGGCCCCTTGGAGCGCGAGCAGTACTTC.

The J gene is TRBJ2-3, the V gene TRBV5-1; perhaps TRBD2 as D (5 bases). V shed 0 bases and J shed 4 bases, with 12 bases lying between them. The CDR3 has 15 amino acids. CDR1 and CDR2 from the germline V gene are SGHRS and YFSETQ. Written as DNA, the CDR3 is TGCGCCAGCAGCTTGGAGAGGGCCCACGCAGATACGCAGTATTTT. Its translation: CASSLERAHADTQYF. Full variable domain (remainder filled in from reference TRBV5-1 and TRBJ2-3): KAGVTQTPRYLIKTRGQQVTLSCSPISGHRSVSWYQQTPGQGLQFLFEYFSETQRNKGNFPGRFSGRQFSNSRSEMNVSTLELGDSALYLCASSLERAHADTQYFGPGTRLTVL.

The CDR3 nucleotides read TGTGCCACCAGCACCTCCCGGGACAGGGCAAGCTCACCCCTCCACTTT. Translation: CATSTSRDRASSPLHF. This chain links TRBV15 with TRBJ1-6; the match to TRBD1 covers 9 bases. V trimming: 4 bases; J trimming: 10 bases; junction bases outside the gene matches: 11. The germline gives CDR1 LNHNV, CDR2 YYDKDF (reference sequence). The CDR3 covers 16 residues.

The chain uses TRBV6-5 and TRBJ1-1; D possibly corresponds to TRBD1 (5 bases). The CDR3 consists of 12 residues. Trimming took off 4 bases at V and 7 bases at J, with 10 bases between the two ends. Looked up from germline, CDR1 is MNHEY and CDR2 is SVGAGI. CDR3: CASSFTGGEAFF. The CDR3 DNA follows: TGTGCCAGCAGTTTTACCGGGGGTGAAGCTTTCTTT.

This chain connects TRBV18 to TRBJ2-5, with 9 bases identical to TRBD1. The J call may not be correct, given that the DNA end is closer to TRBJ2-7. The CDR3 runs to 14 residues. The V gene's germline CDR1 is KGHSH and CDR2 LQKENI. CDR3: CASSDGTGSYEQYF. The DNA of the CDR3 is TGTGCCAGCTCAGACGGGACAGGGTCCTACGAGCAGTACTTC.

The sample holds a few counts of this clone. The chain uses TRBV25-1 and TRBJ1-2, with D unclear. The CDR3 extends over 14 amino acids. V gave up 1 base and J gave up 1 base, with 7 bases separating them. The germline V gene encodes CDR1 MGHDK and CDR2 SYGVNS. The CDR3 sequence: CASSEFGLNYGYTF. As DNA, the CDR3 is TGTGCCAGCAGTGAATTCGGTCTTAACTATGGCTACACCTTC.

This clone was detected only a few times. V and J are TRBV7-2 and TRBJ1-5; 9 bases fit TRBD1. The CDR3 spans 14 residues. Germline V CDR1 and CDR2: SGHTA, FQGNSA. Losses at the gene ends were 6 bases for V and 7 bases for J; bases not matched to a gene: 7. For the CDR3, the DNA is TGTGCCAGCAGTCGGGACAGGGTGACCCAGCCCCAGCATTTT. It yields the protein CASSRDRVTQPQHF.

This rearrangement joins TRBV5-6 to TRBJ2-2; D remains ambiguous. Looked up from germline, CDR1 is SGHDT and CDR2 is YYEEEE. The CDR3 is 15 residues long. The V and J ends lost 2 bases and 4 bases respectively, with 12 bases between them. The CDR3 here is CASSFKAHFTGELFF. CDR3 sequence (DNA): TGTGCCAGCAGCTTCAAAGCGCACTTCACCGGGGAGCTGTTTTTT.

The rearrangement links TRBV6-1 to TRBJ2-5; 8 nucleotides match TRBD2. Unmatched junction bases numbered 6, after V lost 5 bases and J lost 4 bases. CDR1 is MNHNS and CDR2 is SASEGT in the germline V gene. The CDR3 sequence is 14 residues long. As DNA, the CDR3 is TGTGCCAGCAGTACGGGAGGGGGGAGAGAGACCCAGTACTTC. Encoded protein: CASSTGGGRETQYF.

CDR3 nucleotides: TGTGCCAGCGGATCTACGGGATACGAGCAGTACTTC. Protein: CASGSTGYEQYF. V gene TRBV6-5 combines with J gene TRBJ2-7; the D gene is possibly TRBD2 (5 bases). Germline loops: CDR1 MNHEY, CDR2 SVGAGI. CDR3 size: 12 residues. V lost 8 bases and J 4 bases, leaving 12 bases between the germline ends.

This chain connects TRBV5-8 to TRBJ2-7, with 9 bases identical to TRBD2. Losses at the gene ends were 4 bases for V and 7 bases for J; bases not matched to a gene: 12. This CDR3 has 15 amino acids. Germline V gives CDR1 SGHTS, CDR2 YDEGEE. The CDR3 DNA follows: TGTGCCAGCAGCCCGTGGGGACTAGCCGGAGGGGAGCAGTACTTC. Amino acid sequence: CASSPWGLAGGEQYF.

The chain employs TRBV28 and TRBJ1-4; 9 bases agree with TRBD1. The CDR3 has 15 amino acids. In germline, CDR1 is MDHEN, CDR2 SYDVKM. J lost 8 bases, V lost 6 bases, and 10 bases had no gene match. CDR3 DNA sequence: TGTGCCAGCAGGCCTACCGGGACAGGGAACGAAAAACTGTTTTTT. Translating it yields CASRPTGTGNEKLFF.

The J gene is TRBJ1-1, the V gene TRBV5-8, with D possibly matching TRBD1 (6 bases). This CDR3 region has 14 residues. Per the germline V gene, CDR1 is SGHTS and CDR2 is YDEGEE. V lost 0 bases to trimming and J lost 2 bases, with 8 bases between them. CDR3 residues: CASSLGQANTEAFF. CDR3 sequence (DNA): TGTGCCAGCAGCTTGGGACAGGCTAACACTGAAGCTTTCTTT.

V usage is TRBV6-6 and J usage is TRBJ2-3; TRBD1 aligns across 7 bases. J lost 1 base, V lost 6 bases, and 7 bases had no gene match. Germline lookup yields CDR1 MNHNY and CDR2 SVGAGI (reference sequence). The CDR3 consists of 15 residues. CDR3 bases: TGTGCCAGCAGAACGGCCGGGACAGGCACAGATACGCAGTATTTT. Its translation: CASRTAGTGTDTQYF.

The chain couples TRBV28 to TRBJ1-2, with a weak D call TRBD1 (6 bases). The V and J ends lost 3 bases and 4 bases respectively, with 12 bases between them. Germline CDR1 and CDR2: MDHEN and SYDVKM. The length of the CDR3 is 14 residues. DNA for the CDR3: TGTGCCAGCAGTTTTACAGGGTTGGTCTATGGCTACACCTTC. As protein: CASSFTGLVYGYTF.